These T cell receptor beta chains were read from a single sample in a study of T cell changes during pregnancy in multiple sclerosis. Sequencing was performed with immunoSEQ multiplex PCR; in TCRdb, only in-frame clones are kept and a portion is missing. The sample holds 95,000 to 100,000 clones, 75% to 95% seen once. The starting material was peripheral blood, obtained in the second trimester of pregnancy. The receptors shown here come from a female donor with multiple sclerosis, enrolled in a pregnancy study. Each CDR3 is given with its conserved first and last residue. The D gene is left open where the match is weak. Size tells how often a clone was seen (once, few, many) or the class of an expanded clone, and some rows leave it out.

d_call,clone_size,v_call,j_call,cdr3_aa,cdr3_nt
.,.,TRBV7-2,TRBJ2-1,CASSSPGWYNEQFF,TGTGCCAGCAGCTCCCCGGGGTGGTACAATGAGCAGTTCTTC
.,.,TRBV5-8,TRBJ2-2,CASRQGFTGELFF,TGTGCCAGCAGACAGGGTTTCACCGGGGAGCTGTTTTTT
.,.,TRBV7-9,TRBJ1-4,CASTARTANEKLFF,TGTGCCAGCACCGCCCGGACAGCGAATGAAAAACTGTTTTTT
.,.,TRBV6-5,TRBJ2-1,CASKEALALNEQFF,TGTGCCAGCAAGGAGGCGCTAGCGCTTAATGAGCAGTTCTTC
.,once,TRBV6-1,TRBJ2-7,CASSLSSLYEQYF,TGTGCCAGCAGTCTCTCCTCTCTCTACGAGCAGTACTTC
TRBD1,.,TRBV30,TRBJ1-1,CAWSVLRASLQGDTEAFF,TGTGCCTGGAGTGTACTACGGGCGAGCCTTCAGGGGGATACTGAAGCTTTCTTT
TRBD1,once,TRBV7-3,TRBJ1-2,CASSLIWLGQLFAYTF,TGTGCCAGCAGCTTAATTTGGTTGGGACAGCTATTTGCCTACACCTTC
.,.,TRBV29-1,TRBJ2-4,CSVAGDFAKNIQYF,TGCAGCGTAGCAGGGGATTTCGCCAAAAACATTCAGTACTTC
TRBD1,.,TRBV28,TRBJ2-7,CASSLSFVWTGPHEQYF,TGTGCCAGCAGCCTCTCGTTCGTTTGGACAGGGCCGCACGAGCAGTACTTC
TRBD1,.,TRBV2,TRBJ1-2,CASRDTGGLSYGYTF,TGTGCCAGCAGGGACACAGGGGGCCTCTCTTATGGCTACACCTTC
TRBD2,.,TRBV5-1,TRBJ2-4,CASSSAGTSGRAGFIQYF,TGCGCCAGCAGCTCAGCCGGGACTAGCGGGAGGGCGGGGTTCATTCAGTACTTC
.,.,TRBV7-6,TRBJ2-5,CASGPGGSAQYF,TGTGCCAGCGGGCCCGGAGGAAGTGCCCAGTACTTC
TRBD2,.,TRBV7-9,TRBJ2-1,CASSLAGEGGYNEQFF,TGTGCCAGCAGCTTAGCGGGGGAGGGAGGCTACAATGAGCAGTTCTTC
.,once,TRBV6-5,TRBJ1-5,CASSYGRTGNQPQHF,TGTGCCAGCAGTTACGGTCGAACTGGCAATCAGCCCCAGCATTTT
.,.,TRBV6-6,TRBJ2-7,CASSYSAGEQYF,TGTGCCAGCAGTTACTCGGCAGGCGAGCAGTACTTC
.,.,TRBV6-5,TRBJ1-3,CASRSTGLSGNTIYF,TGTGCCAGCAGATCCACAGGGCTCTCTGGAAACACCATATATTTT
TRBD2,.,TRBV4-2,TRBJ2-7,CASSQWGSGRTSYEQYF,TGTGCCAGCAGCCAATGGGGTAGCGGGAGAACGTCCTACGAGCAGTACTTC
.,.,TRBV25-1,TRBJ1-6,CASKESGRVRDSPLHF,TGTGCCAGCAAAGAATCGGGCAGGGTACGAGATTCACCCCTCCACTTT
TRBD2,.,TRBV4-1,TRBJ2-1,CASSLGLAGYEQFF,TGCGCCAGCAGCCTTGGACTAGCGGGATATGAGCAGTTCTTC
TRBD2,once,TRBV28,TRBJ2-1,CASIPTGRTSGRANNEQFF,TGTGCCAGCATCCCGACAGGGCGGACTAGCGGGAGGGCAAACAATGAGCAGTTCTTC
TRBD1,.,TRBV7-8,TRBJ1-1,CASTLTGTGGVRNTEAFF,TGTGCCAGCACCCTTACAGGGACAGGGGGCGTTCGGAATACTGAAGCTTTCTTT
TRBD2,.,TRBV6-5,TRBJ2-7,CASSYRLAGPYEQYF,TGTGCCAGCAGTTACCGACTAGCGGGACCCTACGAGCAGTACTTC
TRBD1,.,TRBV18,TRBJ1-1,CASSPETGGITEAFF,TGTGCCAGCTCACCCGAGACAGGGGGCATTACTGAAGCTTTCTTT
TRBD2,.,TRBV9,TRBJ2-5,CASSVGGGETQYF,TGTGCCAGCAGCGTAGGGGGGGGAGAGACCCAGTACTTC
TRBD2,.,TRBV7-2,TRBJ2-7,CASSFPGLAGAYEQYF,TGTGCCAGCAGCTTCCCCGGACTAGCGGGAGCCTACGAGCAGTACTTC
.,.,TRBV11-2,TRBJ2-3,CASSLGAGFTDTQYF,TGTGCCAGCAGCTTAGGGGCGGGATTCACAGATACGCAGTATTTT
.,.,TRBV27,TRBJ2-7,CASSSGYEQYF,TGTGCCAGCAGTTCCGGCTACGAGCAGTACTTC
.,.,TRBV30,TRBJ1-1,CAWSVGGGTEAFF,TGTGCCTGGAGTGTGGGGGGAGGCACTGAAGCTTTCTTT
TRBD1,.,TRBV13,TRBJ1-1,CASSLARTGPNTEAFF,TGTGCCAGCAGCTTAGCCCGGACAGGGCCGAACACTGAAGCTTTCTTT
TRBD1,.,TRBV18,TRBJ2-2,CASSPTRDRGTGELFF,TGTGCCAGCTCACCAACCCGGGACAGGGGTACCGGGGAGCTGTTTTTT
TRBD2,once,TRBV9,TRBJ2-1,CASSNLAGGSYNEQFF,TGTGCCAGCAGCAATCTAGCGGGAGGCTCCTACAATGAGCAGTTCTTC
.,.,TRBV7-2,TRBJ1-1,CASSLGGMRTEAFF,TGTGCCAGCAGCTTAGGTGGTATGCGCACTGAAGCTTTCTTT
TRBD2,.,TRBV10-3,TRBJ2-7,CAISGQSQGFWTSGSEDEQYF,TGTGCCATCAGTGGACAAAGTCAGGGGTTTTGGACTAGCGGGAGCGAGGACGAGCAGTACTTC
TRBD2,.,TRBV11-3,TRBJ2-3,CASSPRTSADTQYF,TGTGCCAGCAGCCCACGGACTAGCGCAGATACGCAGTATTTT
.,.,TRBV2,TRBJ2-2,CASSDGGNLFF,TGTGCCAGCAGTGATGGCGGGAACCTGTTTTTT
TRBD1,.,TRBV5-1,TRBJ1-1,CASKEGAGPSTYGEAFF,TGCGCCAGCAAGGAGGGGGCAGGGCCTTCAACGTACGGTGAAGCTTTCTTT
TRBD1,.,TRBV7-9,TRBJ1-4,CASSYRMGQGSEKLFF,TGTGCCAGCAGTTACCGAATGGGACAGGGAAGTGAAAAACTGTTTTTT
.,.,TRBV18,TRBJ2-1,CASSPDEGSEQFF,TGTGCCAGCTCACCTGACGAGGGATCTGAGCAGTTCTTC
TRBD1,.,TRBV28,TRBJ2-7,CASSLGTGTGEQYF,TGTGCCAGCAGTTTAGGGACAGGGACGGGGGAGCAGTACTTC
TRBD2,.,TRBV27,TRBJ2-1,CASSSGTSGYNEQFF,TGTGCCAGCAGTTCCGGGACTAGCGGATACAATGAGCAGTTCTTC
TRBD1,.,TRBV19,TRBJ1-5,CASSILQGANQPQHF,TGTGCCAGTAGTATATTACAGGGGGCCAATCAGCCCCAGCATTTT
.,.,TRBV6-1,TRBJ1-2,CASREHRNLLFTGGYTF,TGTGCCAGCAGGGAACACAGGAACCTACTATTTACAGGTGGCTACACCTTC
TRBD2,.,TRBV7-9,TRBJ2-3,CASSFRAGGGPDTQYF,TGTGCCAGCAGCTTCCGAGCGGGAGGAGGTCCAGATACGCAGTATTTT
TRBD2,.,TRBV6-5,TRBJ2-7,CASRDPSGNAYEQYF,TGTGCCAGCAGAGACCCTAGCGGGAACGCCTACGAGCAGTACTTC
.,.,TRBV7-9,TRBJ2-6,CASSLGRSSAGANVLTF,TGTGCCAGCAGCTTAGGGAGAAGTAGCGCTGGGGCCAACGTCCTGACTTTC
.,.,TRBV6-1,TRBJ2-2,CASSEARTLNTGELFF,TGTGCCAGCAGTGAAGCGAGGACTTTAAACACCGGGGAGCTGTTTTTT
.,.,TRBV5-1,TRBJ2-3,CASSSQPGDTQYF,TGCGCCAGCAGCTCCCAACCCGGGGATACGCAGTATTTT
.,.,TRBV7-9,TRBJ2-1,CASSLRSVGNEQFF,TGTGCCAGCAGCCTCCGGAGCGTCGGTAATGAGCAGTTCTTC
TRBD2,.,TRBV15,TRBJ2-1,CATSREYRTSGSYEQFF,TGTGCCACCAGCAGAGAGTATCGGACTAGCGGGAGTTATGAGCAGTTCTTC
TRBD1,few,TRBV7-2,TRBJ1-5,CASSRDRNNQPQHF,TGTGCCAGCAGCCGGGACAGGAACAATCAGCCCCAGCATTTT
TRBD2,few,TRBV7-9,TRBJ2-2,CASADRLAADTGELFF,TGTGCCAGCGCTGACCGGCTAGCGGCGGACACCGGGGAGCTGTTTTTT